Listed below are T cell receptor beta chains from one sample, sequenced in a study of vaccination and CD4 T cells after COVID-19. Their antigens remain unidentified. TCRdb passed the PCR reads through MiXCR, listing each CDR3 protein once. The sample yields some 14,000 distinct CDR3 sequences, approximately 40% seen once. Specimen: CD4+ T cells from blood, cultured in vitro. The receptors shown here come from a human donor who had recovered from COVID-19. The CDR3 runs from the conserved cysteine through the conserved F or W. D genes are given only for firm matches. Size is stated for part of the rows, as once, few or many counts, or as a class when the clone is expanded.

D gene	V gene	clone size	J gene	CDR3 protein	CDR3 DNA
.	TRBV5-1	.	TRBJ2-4	CASSLGEAKNIQYF	TGCGCCAGCAGCTTAGGGGAAGCCAAAAACATTCAGTACTTC
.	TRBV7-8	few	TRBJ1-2	CASSLGSGQSGYTF	TGTGCCAGCAGCTTAGGGTCCGGACAGTCTGGCTACACCTTC
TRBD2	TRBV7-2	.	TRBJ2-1	CASRSKRERMGNEQFF	TGTGCCAGCAGATCGAAGCGGGAGAGAATGGGGAATGAGCAGTTCTTC
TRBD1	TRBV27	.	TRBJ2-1	CASSSDRASSLSLNEQFF	TGTGCCAGCAGTTCAGACAGGGCAAGCTCTCTCAGCCTCAATGAGCAGTTCTTC
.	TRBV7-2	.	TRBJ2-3	CASREAVVTDTQYF	TGTGCCAGCAGGGAGGCCGTAGTCACAGATACGCAGTATTTT
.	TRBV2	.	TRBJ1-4	CASSAVLGTTGLFF	TGTGCCAGCAGTGCCGTTCTCGGGACAACTGGACTGTTTTTT
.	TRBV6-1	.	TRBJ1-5	CASSPRGGFNQPQHF	TGTGCCAGCAGCCCCCGGGGGGGTTTCAATCAGCCCCAGCATTTT
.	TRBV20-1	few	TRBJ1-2	CSASVANYGYTF	TGCAGTGCTAGTGTGGCTAACTATGGCTACACCTTC
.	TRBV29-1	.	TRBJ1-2	CSVDLSANYGYTF	TGCAGCGTGGATCTGAGTGCGAACTATGGCTACACCTTC
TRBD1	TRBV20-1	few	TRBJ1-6	CSAVGQGNSPLHF	TGCAGTGCTGTGGGACAGGGGAATTCACCCCTCCACTTT
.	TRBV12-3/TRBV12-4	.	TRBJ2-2	CASSSLQGRGDTGELFF	TGTGCCAGCAGTTCACTCCAGGGGCGAGGCGACACCGGGGAGCTGTTTTTT
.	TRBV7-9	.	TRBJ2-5	CASSLGNRADRQETQYF	TGTGCCAGCAGCTTAGGAAATCGGGCGGACAGACAAGAGACCCAGTACTTC
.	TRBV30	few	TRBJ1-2	CAWSSDRRLHYGYTF	TGTGCCTGGAGTTCGGACAGAAGGTTGCACTATGGCTACACCTTC
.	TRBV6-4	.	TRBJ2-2	CASSESVTGELFF	TGTGCCAGCAGTGAATCCGTTACCGGGGAGCTGTTTTTT
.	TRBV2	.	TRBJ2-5	CASSDDRTQETQYF	TGTGCCAGCAGTGATGACAGGACGCAAGAGACCCAGTACTTC
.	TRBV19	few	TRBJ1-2	CASSRRDADYGYTF	TGTGCCAGTAGTAGGCGGGACGCGGACTATGGCTACACCTTC
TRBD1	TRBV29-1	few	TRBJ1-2	CSVGSVTGGNGYTF	TGCAGCGTTGGGTCCGTGACAGGGGGCAATGGCTACACCTTC
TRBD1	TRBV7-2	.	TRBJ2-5	CASSERGLDRATQYF	TGTGCCAGCAGCGAAAGAGGTTTGGACAGGGCTACCCAGTACTTC
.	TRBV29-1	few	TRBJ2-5	CSVEHQETQYF	TGCAGCGTTGAACATCAAGAGACCCAGTACTTC
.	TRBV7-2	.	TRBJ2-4	CASSLEGTVGNIQYF	TGTGCCAGCAGCTTAGAGGGTACGGTGGGAAACATTCAGTACTTC
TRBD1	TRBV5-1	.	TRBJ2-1	CASSLMGTGKVDEQFF	TGCGCCAGCAGCTTGATGGGGACAGGGAAGGTCGATGAGCAGTTCTTC
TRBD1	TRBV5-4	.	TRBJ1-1	CASRPDRGAEAFF	TGTGCCAGCAGACCAGACAGGGGGGCTGAAGCTTTCTTT
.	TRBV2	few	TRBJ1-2	CASSEVGSMGGYTF	TGTGCCAGCAGTGAAGTGGGCTCTATGGGAGGCTACACCTTC
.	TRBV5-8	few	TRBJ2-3	CASSLEGRADTQYF	TGTGCCAGCAGCTTGGAAGGGCGCGCAGATACGCAGTATTTT
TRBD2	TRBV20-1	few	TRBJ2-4	CSATGALAGAVFQYF	TGCAGTGCTACGGGGGCCCTAGCGGGAGCGGTCTTTCAGTACTTC
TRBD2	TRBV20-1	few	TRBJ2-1	CSATGWFGGRYNEQFF	TGCAGTGCTACGGGCTGGTTCGGCGGGAGGTACAATGAGCAGTTCTTC
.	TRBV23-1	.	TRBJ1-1	CASSQVGRTLTEAFF	TGCGCCAGCAGTCAAGTCGGCAGGACCCTCACTGAAGCTTTCTTT